The rows below give T cell receptor beta chains drawn from one sample of a study of shared clonotypes between healthy human individuals. Only in-frame clones appear in the TCRdb table, and some are missing; sequencing was by immunoSEQ multiplex PCR. The sample includes under 600,000 clones, more than 95% of them seen just once. Sequenced: naive CD8+ T cells sorted from blood. The source is a man in his thirties or forties in good health. CDR3s include the opening cysteine and the closing phenylalanine or tryptophan. The D gene is left open where the match is weak. The size field is filled for only some rows; it gives once, few, many or a size class.

clone_size | j_call | v_call | d_call | cdr3_aa | cdr3_nt
NA | TRBJ2-7 | TRBV27 | NA | CASSRQGPETPYEQYF | TGTGCCAGCAGTCGACAAGGACCAGAAACCCCATACGAGCAGTACTTC
NA | TRBJ2-7 | TRBV19 | TRBD1 | CASSIVGTAYEQYF | TGTGCCAGTAGTATAGTGGGGACAGCCTACGAGCAGTACTTC
NA | TRBJ2-7 | TRBV27 | TRBD2 | CASSFGSGRVYEQYF | TGTGCCAGCAGTTTTGGGAGCGGGAGGGTATACGAGCAGTACTTC
NA | TRBJ2-1 | TRBV5-8 | NA | CASSLAGSNNEQFF | TGTGCCAGCAGCTTGGCGGGATCGAACAATGAGCAGTTCTTC
NA | TRBJ1-5 | TRBV23-1 | NA | CASVGFEAGEGQPQHF | TGCGCCAGCGTAGGGTTCGAAGCGGGTGAAGGTCAGCCCCAGCATTTT
NA | TRBJ2-3 | TRBV9 | NA | CASSVGTLVTDTQYF | TGTGCCAGCAGCGTAGGCACCCTGGTCACAGATACGCAGTATTTT
NA | TRBJ2-2 | TRBV6-5 | NA | CASSPGFGSFGELFF | TGTGCCAGCAGCCCAGGGTTCGGGAGCTTCGGGGAGCTGTTTTTT
NA | TRBJ2-3 | TRBV29-1 | TRBD2 | CSVESGLAGATDTQYF | TGCAGCGTTGAGTCTGGGCTAGCGGGAGCGACAGATACGCAGTATTTT
NA | TRBJ2-1 | TRBV29-1 | TRBD2 | CSYREAFSSYNEQFF | TGCAGCTACCGGGAGGCATTTAGCTCCTACAATGAGCAGTTCTTC
NA | TRBJ2-2 | TRBV19 | NA | CASYSAIPIGELFF | TGTGCCAGTTATTCGGCGATTCCGATCGGGGAGCTGTTTTTT
NA | TRBJ2-7 | TRBV5-1 | TRBD1 | CASSRDRGRRYEQYF | TGCGCCAGCAGCCGGGACAGAGGCCGGCGCTACGAGCAGTACTTC
NA | TRBJ2-5 | TRBV27 | NA | CASSLLSEGNAETQYF | TGTGCCAGCAGTTTATTATCGGAGGGGAATGCGGAGACCCAGTACTTC
NA | TRBJ2-7 | TRBV28 | NA | CATSGVNYEQYF | TGTGCCACTTCGGGAGTAAACTACGAGCAGTACTTC
NA | TRBJ2-7 | TRBV4-3 | NA | CASSQARLEFEQYF | TGCGCCAGCAGCCAAGCGCGACTAGAATTCGAGCAGTACTTC
NA | TRBJ1-2 | TRBV7-9 | NA | CASSSTQILRVDGYTF | TGTGCCAGCAGCTCAACCCAAATTTTGAGGGTGGATGGCTACACCTTC
once | TRBJ2-3 | TRBV4-1 | NA | CASSQVGVRTDTQYF | TGCGCCAGCAGCCAAGTTGGGGTACGGACAGATACGCAGTATTTT
NA | TRBJ2-7 | TRBV29-1 | NA | CSVELAGGKGYEQYF | TGCAGCGTTGAATTGGCTGGAGGGAAGGGCTACGAGCAGTACTTC
NA | TRBJ2-7 | TRBV12-2 | NA | CASRSQDRDRDYEQYF | TGTGCAAGTCGCTCTCAAGACCGGGACAGGGACTACGAGCAGTACTTC
NA | TRBJ2-7 | TRBV5-6 | TRBD1 | CASSPAGQGRTYEQYF | TGTGCCAGCAGCCCGGCAGGACAGGGTAGGACCTACGAGCAGTACTTC
NA | TRBJ2-1 | TRBV27 | TRBD2 | CATQRGLAANEQFF | TGTGCCACCCAGAGGGGACTAGCGGCCAATGAGCAGTTCTTC
NA | TRBJ2-3 | TRBV19 | NA | CASSRHSTDTQYF | TGTGCCAGTAGTCGACACAGCACAGATACGCAGTATTTT
NA | TRBJ2-7 | TRBV7-9 | TRBD2 | CASSLELAGDEQYF | TGTGCCAGCAGCTTAGAACTAGCGGGAGACGAGCAGTACTTC
NA | TRBJ2-7 | TRBV6-6 | NA | CASTSGALSSYEQYF | TGTGCCAGCACCTCCGGGGCTCTCAGCTCCTACGAGCAGTACTTC
NA | TRBJ2-5 | TRBV13 | NA | CASSLMAVETQYF | TGTGCCAGCAGCTTGATGGCGGTAGAGACCCAGTACTTC
NA | TRBJ2-1 | TRBV27 | NA | CASSLLGDNEQFF | TGTGCCAGCAGTTTATTGGGTGACAATGAGCAGTTCTTC
once | TRBJ2-7 | TRBV7-6 | NA | CASSLGPSSYEQYF | TGTGCCAGCAGCTTAGGTCCGAGCTCCTACGAGCAGTACTTC
NA | TRBJ2-3 | TRBV5-1 | TRBD1 | CASSLSQGWTDTQYF | TGCGCCAGCAGCTTGTCACAGGGGTGGACAGATACGCAGTATTTT
NA | TRBJ2-7 | TRBV19 | NA | CASSLTAAYEQYF | TGTGCCAGTAGTCTGACAGCAGCCTACGAGCAGTACTTC
NA | TRBJ2-1 | TRBV15 | NA | CATSRQPTAPKDNEQFF | TGTGCCACCAGCAGACAACCGACAGCGCCAAAAGACAATGAGCAGTTCTTC
NA | TRBJ2-2 | TRBV6-4 | NA | CASSVSNTGELFF | TGTGCCAGCAGTGTGAGCAACACCGGGGAGCTGTTTTTT
NA | TRBJ2-1 | TRBV27 | TRBD2 | CASSSFSGRARINEQFF | TGTGCCAGCAGTTCGTTTAGCGGGAGGGCCCGAATAAATGAGCAGTTCTTC
NA | TRBJ2-5 | TRBV2 | NA | CASSGYSGETQYF | TGTGCCAGCAGTGGCTACAGTGGGGAGACCCAGTACTTC
NA | TRBJ2-7 | TRBV10-3 | NA | CAISESLASRYEQYF | TGTGCCATCAGTGAGTCCCTAGCTTCCCGATACGAGCAGTACTTC
NA | TRBJ1-1 | TRBV5-4 | NA | CASSPTGTAEAFF | TGTGCCAGCAGCCCCACAGGGACCGCTGAAGCTTTCTTT
few | TRBJ2-7 | TRBV11-2 | NA | CASSSTDSYEQYF | TGTGCCAGCAGCTCCACGGACTCCTACGAGCAGTACTTC
once | TRBJ2-1 | TRBV10-2 | NA | CASSEGFEQFF | TGCGCCAGCAGTGAAGGCTTCGAGCAGTTCTTC
once | TRBJ2-2 | TRBV7-9 | TRBD1 | CASSLPGQGFSGELFF | TGTGCCAGCAGCTTACCGGGACAGGGATTCTCCGGGGAGCTGTTTTTT
NA | TRBJ2-1 | TRBV7-2 | NA | CASSLGLKYAREGNEQFF | TGTGCCAGCAGCTTAGGGTTAAAGTACGCCCGAGAAGGGAATGAGCAGTTCTTC
NA | TRBJ1-2 | TRBV4-1 | NA | CASSLFPGIDGYTF | TGCGCCAGCAGCCTATTTCCCGGGATCGATGGCTACACCTTC